This T cell receptor beta chain originates from a study of blood T cells in healthy people across ages. Notes on this clonotype: Its specificity is not known.

Healthy Caucasian individuals from Russia aged about 6 to 100 served as donors. Total RNA was isolated from each sample in quantities of at least 5 micrograms. A second PCR, run for about 7 to 11 cycles, used a sample-barcoded 5' primer plus a J-beta primer mix. Using its own MiXCR run on the 5' RACE reads, TCRdb lists one record per CDR3 protein. Among approximately 1,100,000 distinct CDR3 sequences listed, roughly 45% were seen once. Findings and limits, study-wide: Both naive CD4+ cell counts and diversity were greater in long-lived donors than in aged donors. Percentage of naive T cells showed a strong correlation with TCR beta diversity.

The sequence derives from a woman aged 60-70 years in good health. What was sequenced was blood.

CDR3 DNA: TGCGCCAGCAGCGAGACCTCCGGGACCCCCTCCAGAGATGAGCAGTTCTTC. The encoded protein is CASSETSGTPSRDEQFF. This chain uses TRBV5-1 with TRBJ2-1, with D perhaps TRBD1 or TRBD2 (5 bases each). CDR3 length: 17 residues. CDR1 SGHRS and CDR2 YFSETQ come from the germline V gene. Trimming removed 4 bases from V and 8 bases from J, with 25 bases in between.